This section outlines one T cell receptor beta chain sequence together with its context. Each participant's cohort was designated according to participant-reported clinical history. V was pared by 5 bases and J by 5 bases, with 15 bases between. This CDR3 region has 14 residues. From germline, CDR1 is SGHVS and CDR2 FQNEAQ. The data derive from a study of blood T cell repertoires in COVID-19. Background on the study: Samples came from the United States, Italy and Spain, spanning acute and convalescent COVID-19.

Here immunoSEQ multiplex PCR was the method, and the copy in TCRdb shows in-frame clones only, minus some. The sample lists roughly 160,000 clones, 80% to 85% occurring once. The source material was PBMCs or T cells enriched from blood (not recorded which). The gene calls are TRBV7-8 and TRBJ2-5; perhaps TRBD2 as D (5 bases). The sequence was obtained from an older woman who had recovered from COVID-19. Here the CDR3 DNA reads TGTGCCAGCAGCCCCTACGGGGATGGGGAGACCCAGTACTTC. Translating it yields CASSPYGDGETQYF.